In its sample, the clone carrying this TCR beta chain was seen a few times. Its specificity is not known. V shed 5 bases and J shed 2 bases, with 9 bases lying between them. The CDR3 contains 13 residues. From germline, CDR1 is SGHTA and CDR2 FQGTGA. This entry belongs to a study of T-cell reconstitution after alpha-beta-depleted transplantation in children. Findings and caveats of the study: Surviving recipient T cells and thymic progenitors accounted for the high day-60 TCRbeta diversity observed in some patients. Several hundred rapidly expanded clones from non-depleted graft cells reportedly supplied alpha-beta T cells about two months post-transplant.

The TCRbeta library incorporated unique molecular identifiers. Using its own MiXCR run on the PCR reads, TCRdb lists one record per CDR3 protein. The sample consists of approximately 630,000 distinct CDR3 sequences, about an eighth of them appearing once. This receptor was taken from a girl aged 2 to 10 with congenital amegakaryocytic thrombocytopenia, due to receive a stem cell transplant. The sample was PBMCs, taken before TCRalphabeta/CD19-depleted stem cell transplant. V usage is TRBV7-3 and J usage is TRBJ2-5; D gene unclear. CDR3 nucleotide sequence: TGTGCCAGCAGCCCACCAGAGCAAGAGACCCAGTACTTC. Protein sequence: CASSPPEQETQYF.